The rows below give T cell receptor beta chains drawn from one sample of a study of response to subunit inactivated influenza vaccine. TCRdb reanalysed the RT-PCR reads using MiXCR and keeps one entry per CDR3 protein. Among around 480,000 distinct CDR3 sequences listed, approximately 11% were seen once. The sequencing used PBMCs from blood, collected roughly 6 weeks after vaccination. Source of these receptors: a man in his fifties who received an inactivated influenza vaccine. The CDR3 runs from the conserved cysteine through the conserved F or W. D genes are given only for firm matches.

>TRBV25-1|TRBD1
CASSLFGTGPYNEQFF
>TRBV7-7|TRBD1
CASRQGPNTEAFF
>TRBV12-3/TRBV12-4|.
CASSPSGTEETQYF
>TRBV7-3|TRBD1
CASSATGGTEAFF
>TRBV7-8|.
CASSPRWTGELFF
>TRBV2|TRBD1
CASSEKGTGRRVYGYTF
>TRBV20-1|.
CSAPLPGYSYEQYF
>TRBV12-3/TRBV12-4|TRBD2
CASSFRARGLAGEQFF
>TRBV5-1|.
CASSLVDSPGTGELFF
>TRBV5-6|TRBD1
CASSSIDRGGNTIYF
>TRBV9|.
CASSIPAPLTYEQYF
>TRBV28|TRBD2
CASSPSGSYEQYF
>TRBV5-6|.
CASSLLTLGGGNEKLFF
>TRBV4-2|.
CASSQVISSTDTQYF
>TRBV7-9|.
CASSLALSDLLETQYF
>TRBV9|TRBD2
CASSPIGRASYNEQFF
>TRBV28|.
CASSLWPRGYEQYF
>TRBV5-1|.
CASSLTRKDSLSF
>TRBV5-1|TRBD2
CASSGLAGNQETQYF
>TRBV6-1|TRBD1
CATFQGAPGEAFF
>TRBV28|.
CASSPQGFNTEAFF
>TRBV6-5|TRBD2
CASSYSGLAGSYEQYF
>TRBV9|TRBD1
CASSVDVRGQSPLHF
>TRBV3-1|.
CASSQGLGAGTEAFF
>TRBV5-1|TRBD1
CASSVAGQPNTEAFF
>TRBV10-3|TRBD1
CAISGLGQGLTYEQYF
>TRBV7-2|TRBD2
CASSLAALAGVNEQYF
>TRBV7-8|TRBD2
CASSPAGVNEETQYF
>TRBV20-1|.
CSARRDMIYEQYF
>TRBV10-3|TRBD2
CAIKQRGGRDNEQFF
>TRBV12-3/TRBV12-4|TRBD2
CASSPSGLYNEQFF
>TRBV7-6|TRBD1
CASSSRQGTVGELFF
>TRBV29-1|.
CSVERSYNEQFF
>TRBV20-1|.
CSAQKATEETQYF
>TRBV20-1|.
CSAPLGPEAFF
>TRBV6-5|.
CASSYGKLDLHQETQYF
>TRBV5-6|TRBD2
CASSSMSGRASYNEQFF
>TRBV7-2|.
CASSLGGSGSYEQYF
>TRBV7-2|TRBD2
CASSWGLAGGPVYEQYF
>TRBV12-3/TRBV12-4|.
CASSLVESNQPQHF
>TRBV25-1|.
CASSEGSQANEKLFF
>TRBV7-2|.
CASSLAASYEQYF
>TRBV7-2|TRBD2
CASRKVAGGPVTDTQYF
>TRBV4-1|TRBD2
CASSQDKRGHTDTQYF
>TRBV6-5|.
CASSFLGPGLDEQFF
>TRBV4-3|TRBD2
CASSQDGGGNTDTQYF
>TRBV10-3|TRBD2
CAVQREVNNEQFF
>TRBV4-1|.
CASSRGPSTDTQYF